This TCR beta chain is drawn from a study of blood T cell repertoires in COVID-19. At the level of the study: There were acute and convalescent COVID-19 samples, and they came from the United States, Italy and Spain.

TCRdb's copy holds only in-frame clones and misses some; the assay was immunoSEQ multiplex PCR. The table records 25,000 to 35,000 clones, roughly 89% of them present only once. This clone has more than one count but fewer than ten. The CDR3 has 13 amino acids. Germline V lookup: CDR1 SGHVS, CDR2 FQNEAQ. V was trimmed by 6 bases and J by 2 bases, leaving 7 bases between them. The sequence was collected from a human donor with acute or convalescent COVID-19. The donor label of this sample is uncertain. The specimen sequenced was peripheral blood. The J gene is TRBJ2-2, the V gene TRBV7-8; D gene uncertain. The CDR3 DNA sequence: TGTGCCAGCAGAACTTCTAACACCGGGGAGCTGTTTTTT. This codes for CASRTSNTGELFF. The entire variable domain, with the rest obtained from reference TRBV7-8 and TRBJ2-2, is as follows: GAGVSQSPRYKVAKRGQDVALRCDPISGHVSLFWYQQALGQGPEFLTYFQNEAQLDKSGLPSDRFFAERPEGSVSTLKIQRTQQEDSAVYLCASRTSNTGELFFGEGSRLTVL.